The 8 T cell receptor beta chains below all came from one sample that was sequenced in a study of blood T cell repertoires in COVID-19. Clones were sequenced by immunoSEQ multiplex PCR, and TCRdb holds only the in-frame ones, with some missing. There are roughly 190,000 clones in the sample; approximately 87% occur only once, and roughly 3.9% lies in the top ten. The sample consisted of peripheral blood. Source of these receptors: a man aged 18 to 29 with active or convalescent COVID-19.

This clone showed up just once. CDR3 amino acids: CASSLFGDQPQHF. The CDR3 DNA is TGTGCCAGCAGTTTATTCGGGGATCAGCCCCAGCATTTT. This chain uses TRBV27 with TRBJ1-5; D gene unclear. CDR3 length: 13 amino acids. The V gene lost 1 base and the J gene lost 5 bases, with 6 bases spanning the gap. Germline V gives CDR1 MNHEY, CDR2 SMNVEV (reference sequence).

The V gene is TRBV4-3, the J gene TRBJ1-2; possibly TRBD1 for D (5 bases). This CDR3 contains 14 residues. V lost 0 bases, J lost 4 bases, and 9 bases lay in between. CDR1 is LGHNA and CDR2 is YSLEER in the germline V gene. The CDR3 nucleotides read TGCGCCAGCAGCCAAGATGGGGCAGCCTATGGCTACACCTTC. Protein product: CASSQDGAAYGYTF.

The chain employs TRBV9 and TRBJ1-3; 7 bases line up with TRBD1. The ends lost 2 bases at V and 3 bases at J; junction bases unmatched: 2. This CDR3 contains 14 residues. Germline lookup yields CDR1 SGDLS and CDR2 YYNGEE. CDR3 DNA: TGTGCCAGCAGCGTGACAGGGAATGGAAACACCATATATTTT. It codes for CASSVTGNGNTIYF.

The rearrangement joins TRBV28 to TRBJ1-2; D remains ambiguous. V gave up 8 bases and J gave up 0 bases, with 7 bases separating them. This CDR3 has 12 residues. Germline CDR1 MDHEN, CDR2 SYDVKM. This CDR3 is CASAPANYGYTF. The CDR3 DNA reads as TGTGCCAGCGCACCAGCTAACTATGGCTACACCTTC.

The chain is built from TRBV10-3 and TRBJ1-2; no firm D call. CDR1 and CDR2 (germline): ENHRY, SYGVKD. The V end was cut by 0 bases, the J end by 5 bases, with 10 bases between. This CDR3 is built from 14 residues. CDR3 sequence (DNA): TGTGCCATCAGTGAGTCGACTCGAACGTATGGCTACACCTTC. Encoded protein: CAISESTRTYGYTF.

The chain has TRBV6-5 and TRBJ2-3; D not certain. Per the germline V gene, CDR1 is MNHEY and CDR2 is SVGAGI. The germline V and J ends were trimmed by 6 bases and 6 bases, with 16 bases remaining between them. This CDR3 has 14 amino acids. The CDR3 DNA sequence: TGTGCCAGCAGCTACCGAGGATGGAAGGATACGCAGTATTTT. It specifies CASSYRGWKDTQYF.

This chain uses TRBV25-1 with TRBJ2-1; D gene unclear. CDR1 MGHDK and CDR2 SYGVNS come from the germline V gene. Trimming took 4 bases from V and 8 from J, leaving 9 bases between them. This CDR3 has 12 residues. The CDR3 reads CASSARLHEQFF. DNA for the CDR3: TGTGCCAGCAGTGCGCGGCTACATGAGCAGTTCTTC.

The J gene is TRBJ1-1, the V gene TRBV6-6; perhaps TRBD1 as D (5 bases). Germline CDR1 and CDR2: MNHNY and SVGAGI (reference sequence). Trimming pared 6 bases from V and 11 bases from J, leaving 19 bases between. CDR3 length: 13 residues. Here the CDR3 reads CASRRDGLMGAFF. DNA for the CDR3: TGTGCCAGCAGGCGGGACGGACTGATGGGGGCTTTCTTT.